Sequencing of this TCR beta chain was carried out in a study of response to subunit inactivated influenza vaccine (dated by TCRdb to the late 2010s). Broadly, across the study: Deep quantitative profiling of the T cell receptor repertoire was used in the study to follow responses to a trivalent subunit inactivated influenza vaccine. On the study overall, not on this receptor specifically: According to the authors, only a limited number of new T cells may be recruited by each seasonal influenza vaccination.

This clonotype appeared a few times. Its antigen remains undetermined. One base away there is no much larger clone; base qualities are not given. Clipping removes 2 bases from V and 6 bases from J, with 12 as the unmatched junction base count. According to the germline V gene, CDR1 reads MNHEY and CDR2 reads SVGAGI. From the cysteine through the phenylalanine, the CDR3 covers 17 amino acids. Only the CDR3 DNA stays, 51 bases, in frame from base 1. Library preparation employed RT-PCR. Sequencing was performed on an Illumina HiSeq 2500. TCRdb reprocessing: public reads trimmed at Q25 with fastp, clones called with MiXCR, in-frame beta chains kept. Under each unique CDR3 protein, matching rows form one entry showing the most common genes and DNA. This sample lists over 650,000 distinct CDR3 sequences; less than 20% were detected once. Approximately 10% of the sample is in the top ten clones.

The rearrangement combines TRBV6-5 with TRBJ2-2; TRBD2 lines up with 7 middle nucleotides. This TCR derives from a man aged 50 to 59 who received an inactivated influenza vaccine. Donor details come from another sample of the same person, matched by shared clones. The sequencing here drew on PBMCs from blood, taken 4 to 6 days after vaccination. The CDR3 reads as follows: CASSYPLAATVPGELFF. The DNA sequence is given as TGTGCCAGCAGTTACCCCCTAGCGGCGACTGTGCCCGGGGAGCTGTTTTTT.